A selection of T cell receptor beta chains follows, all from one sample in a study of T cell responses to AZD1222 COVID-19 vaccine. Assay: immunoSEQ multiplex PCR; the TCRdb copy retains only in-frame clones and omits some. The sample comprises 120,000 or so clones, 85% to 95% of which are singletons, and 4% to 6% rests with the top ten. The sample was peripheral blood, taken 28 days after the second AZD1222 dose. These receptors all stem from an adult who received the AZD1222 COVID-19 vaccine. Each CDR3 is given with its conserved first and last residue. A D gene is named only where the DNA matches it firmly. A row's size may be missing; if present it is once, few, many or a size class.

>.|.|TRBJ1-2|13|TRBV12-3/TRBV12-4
TGTGCCAGCAGTTTATCGGGGAACTATGGCTACACCTTC
CASSLSGNYGYTF
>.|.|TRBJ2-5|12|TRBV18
TGTGCCAGCTCACCACCCTCTGAGACCCAGTACTTC
CASSPPSETQYF
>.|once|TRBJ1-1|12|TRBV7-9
TGTGCCAGCGGACGAGGGGAAACTGAAGCTTTCTTT
CASGRGETEAFF
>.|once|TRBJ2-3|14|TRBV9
TGTGCCAGCAGTGTCCTATCTAGCACAGATACGCAGTATTTT
CASSVLSSTDTQYF
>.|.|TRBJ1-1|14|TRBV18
TGTGCCAGCTCACCACCGACGAGTAACACTGAAGCTTTCTTT
CASSPPTSNTEAFF
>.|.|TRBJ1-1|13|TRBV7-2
TGTGCCAGCAGTTCCGCCCCGGTCACTGAAGCTTTCTTT
CASSSAPVTEAFF
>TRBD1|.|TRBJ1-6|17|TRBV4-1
TGCGCCAGCAGCCAAGATCCGGGGACAGGGTCCGGCTCACCCCTCCACTTT
CASSQDPGTGSGSPLHF
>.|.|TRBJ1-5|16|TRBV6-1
TGTGCCAGCAGTGAAATGGGCCAGATTAGCAATCAGCCCCAGCATTTT
CASSEMGQISNQPQHF
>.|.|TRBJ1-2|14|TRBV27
TGTGCCAGCAGTTTAACCCGACAGGACTATGGCTACACCTTC
CASSLTRQDYGYTF
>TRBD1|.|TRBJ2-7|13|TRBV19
TGTGCCAGTAGCTCCAGGGGGCTTTACGAGCAGTACTTC
CASSSRGLYEQYF
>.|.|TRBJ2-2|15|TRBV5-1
TGCGCCAGCAGTAAGCGGGCGGACTTTACCGGGGAGCTGTTTTTT
CASSKRADFTGELFF
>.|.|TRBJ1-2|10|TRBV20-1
TGCAGTACCCGAAACGGCGGCTACACCTTC
CSTRNGGYTF
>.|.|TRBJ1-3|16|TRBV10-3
TGTGCCATCAGTGAGTCCGCAGGCATCGCTGGAAACACCATATATTTT
CAISESAGIAGNTIYF
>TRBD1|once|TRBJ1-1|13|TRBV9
TGTGCCAGCAGCGACAGGGGGCACACTGAAGCTTTCTTT
CASSDRGHTEAFF
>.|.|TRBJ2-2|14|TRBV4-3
TGCGCCAGCAGCCAAGATAGGGGCAACCGGGAGCTGTTTTTT
CASSQDRGNRELFF
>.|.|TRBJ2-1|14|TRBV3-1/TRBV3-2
TGTGCCAGCAGCCAAGGGGGTCCCCACAATGAGCAGTTCTTC
CASSQGGPHNEQFF
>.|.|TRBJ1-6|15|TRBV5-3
TGTGCCAGAAGCGAGGGTACAGGTTATAATTCACCCCTCCACTTT
CARSEGTGYNSPLHF
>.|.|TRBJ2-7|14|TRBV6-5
TGTGCCAGCACGGTTCGAGTCGGTCTCTACGAGCAGTACTTC
CASTVRVGLYEQYF
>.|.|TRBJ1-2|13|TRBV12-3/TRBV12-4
TGTGCCAGCAGTTTTCAGGGGTCTGGTGGCTACACCTTC
CASSFQGSGGYTF
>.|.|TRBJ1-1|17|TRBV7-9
TGTGCCAGCAGCTGGGGGGCGCCGACAACCATGAACACTGAAGCTTTCTTT
CASSWGAPTTMNTEAFF
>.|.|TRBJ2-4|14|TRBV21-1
TGTGCCAGCAGTCCGGACGGACCCAAAAACATTCAGTACTTC
CASSPDGPKNIQYF
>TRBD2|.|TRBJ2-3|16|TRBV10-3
TGTGCCATCAGTGAGATAGCGGGCGCCAGGACAGATACGCAGTATTTT
CAISEIAGARTDTQYF
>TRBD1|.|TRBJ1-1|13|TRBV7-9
TGTGCCAGCAGCCGGACAGGGGTCACTGAAGCTTTCTTT
CASSRTGVTEAFF
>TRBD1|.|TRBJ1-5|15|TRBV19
TGTGCCAGTAGTATAGCCGGGACAGGGAATCAGCCCCAGCATTTT
CASSIAGTGNQPQHF
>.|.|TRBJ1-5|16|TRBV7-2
TGTGCCAGCGGCAAGGGACCGGGGATTAGCAATCAGCCCCAGCATTTT
CASGKGPGISNQPQHF
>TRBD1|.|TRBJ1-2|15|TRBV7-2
TGTGCCAGCAGCTACCCGGGACAGGGGAGGAGTGGCTACACCTTC
CASSYPGQGRSGYTF
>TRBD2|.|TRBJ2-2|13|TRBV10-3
TGTGCCATCAGACTAGCGATAAACGGGGAGCTGTTTTTT
CAIRLAINGELFF
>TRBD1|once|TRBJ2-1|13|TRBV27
TGTGCCAGCAGGCAGGGGGCTAGAGATGAGCAGTTCTTC
CASRQGARDEQFF
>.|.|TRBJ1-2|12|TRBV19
TGTGCCAGCCTACAGGGTAACTATGGCTACACCTTC
CASLQGNYGYTF
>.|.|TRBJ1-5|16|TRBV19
TGTGCCAGTAGTATAGCTTTCCCACCCCAAAATCAGCCCCAGCATTTT
CASSIAFPPQNQPQHF
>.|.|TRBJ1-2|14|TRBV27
TGTGCCAGCAGTTCGAGGGCAGGTGGCTATGGCTACACCTTC
CASSSRAGGYGYTF
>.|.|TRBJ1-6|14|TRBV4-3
TGCGCCAGCAGCCAAGATGGACTTAATTCACCCCTCCACTTT
CASSQDGLNSPLHF
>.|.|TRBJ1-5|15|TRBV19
TGTGCCAGTAGTATTGAAGGGGCCCACAATCAGCCCCAGCATTTT
CASSIEGAHNQPQHF
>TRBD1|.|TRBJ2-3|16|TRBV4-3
TGCGCCAGCAGCCAAGATTGGACAGGGATCACAGATACGCAGTATTTT
CASSQDWTGITDTQYF
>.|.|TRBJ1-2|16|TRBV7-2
TGTGCCAGCAGCTTAGCCCCCGGAGGGGGGCTCTATGGCTACACCTTC
CASSLAPGGGLYGYTF
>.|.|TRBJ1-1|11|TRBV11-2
TGTGCCAGCAGCTTGCAGAGTCTGGCTTTCTTT
CASSLQSLAFF
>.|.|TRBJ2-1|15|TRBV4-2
TGTGCCAGCAGCCAAGAGTCGCCTAGTGGCAATGAGCAGTTCTTC
CASSQESPSGNEQFF
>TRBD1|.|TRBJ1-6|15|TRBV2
TGTGCCAGCAGACGGGCGACAGGGGAAGGTTCACCCCTCCACTTT
CASRRATGEGSPLHF
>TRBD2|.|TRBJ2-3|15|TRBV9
TGTGCCAGCAGCGTAGGACTAGCGGTCACAGATACGCAGTATTTT
CASSVGLAVTDTQYF
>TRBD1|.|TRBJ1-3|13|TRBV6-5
TGTGCCACCCCCCGGCAGGGGGGCGACACCATATATTTT
CATPRQGGDTIYF
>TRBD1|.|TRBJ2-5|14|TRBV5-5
TGTGCCAGCAGCCAGGGACAGGGCGGGGGGACCCAGTACTTC
CASSQGQGGGTQYF
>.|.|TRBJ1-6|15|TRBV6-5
TGTGCCAGCAGTCCTAGACAGGCGTATAATTCACCCCTCCACTTT
CASSPRQAYNSPLHF
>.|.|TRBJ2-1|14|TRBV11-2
TGTGCCAGCAGGGTCTTAGAGGGCCCCAATGAGCAGTTCTTC
CASRVLEGPNEQFF
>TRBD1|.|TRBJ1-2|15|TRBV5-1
TGCGCCAGCAGCAGGACAGGGGTTGGAGGTTATGGCTACACCTTC
CASSRTGVGGYGYTF
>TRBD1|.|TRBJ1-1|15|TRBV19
TGTGCCAGTAGTCCTAGGACAGGGCGAAACACTGAAGCTTTCTTT
CASSPRTGRNTEAFF
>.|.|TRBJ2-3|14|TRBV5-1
TGCGCCAGCTTCGATGGTCCTAGCACAGATACGCAGTATTTT
CASFDGPSTDTQYF
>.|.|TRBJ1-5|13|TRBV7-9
TGTGCCAGCAGCCTAGGGGGACATCAGCCCCAGCATTTT
CASSLGGHQPQHF
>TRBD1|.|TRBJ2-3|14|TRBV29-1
TGCAGCGTTACGGGACAGGGGAGTGCAGATACGCAGTATTTT
CSVTGQGSADTQYF
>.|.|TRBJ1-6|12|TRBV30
TGTGCCTGGGCAGGGAGGGGCTCACCCCTCCACTTT
CAWAGRGSPLHF
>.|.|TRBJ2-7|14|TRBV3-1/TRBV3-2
TGTGCCAGCAGCCAAGGACTAGGGGATTACGAGCAGTACTTC
CASSQGLGDYEQYF
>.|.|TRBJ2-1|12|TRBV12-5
TGTGCTAGTGGTCTCGCCTTCTGGGAGCAGTTCTTC
CASGLAFWEQFF
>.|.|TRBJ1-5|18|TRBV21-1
TGTGCCAGCAGCAAACGGGAGGGGCCTATGGACAGCAATCAGCCCCAGCATTTT
CASSKREGPMDSNQPQHF
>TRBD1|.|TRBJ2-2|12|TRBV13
TGTGCCAGCAGCTACCGACAGGGTGAGCTGTTTTTT
CASSYRQGELFF
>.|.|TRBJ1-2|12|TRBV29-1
TGCAGCGTTGAAAGGCGCGCCGGGGGCTACACCTTC
CSVERRAGGYTF
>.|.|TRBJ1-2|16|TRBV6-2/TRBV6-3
TGTGCCAGCAGTTACTCTTGGGACGGTGTTTACTATGGCTACACCTTC
CASSYSWDGVYYGYTF